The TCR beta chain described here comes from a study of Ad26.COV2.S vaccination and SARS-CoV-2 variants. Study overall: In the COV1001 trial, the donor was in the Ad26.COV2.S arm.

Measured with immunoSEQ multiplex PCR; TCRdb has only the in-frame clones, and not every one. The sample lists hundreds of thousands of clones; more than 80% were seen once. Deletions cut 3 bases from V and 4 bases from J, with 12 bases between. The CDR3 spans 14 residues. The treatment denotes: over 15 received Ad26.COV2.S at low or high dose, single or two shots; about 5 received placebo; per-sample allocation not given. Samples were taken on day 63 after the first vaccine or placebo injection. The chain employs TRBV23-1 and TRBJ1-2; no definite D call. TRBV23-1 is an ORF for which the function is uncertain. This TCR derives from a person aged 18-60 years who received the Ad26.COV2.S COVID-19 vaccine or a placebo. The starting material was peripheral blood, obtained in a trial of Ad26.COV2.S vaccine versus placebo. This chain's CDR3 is CASSHNPERYGYTF. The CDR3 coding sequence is TGCGCCAGCAGTCATAATCCCGAACGCTATGGCTACACCTTC.